The rows below give T cell receptor beta chains drawn from one sample of a study of T cells in Graves' hyperthyroidism and ophthalmopathy. One entry per CDR3 protein results from TCRdb running MiXCR on the multiplex PCR reads. The sample consists of 300,000 to 450,000 distinct CDR3 sequences, 15% to 18% of them appearing once. The source material was blood. Receptors originate from a woman between 18 and 30 years old with Graves' hyperthyroidism that later progressed to Graves' ophthalmopathy. The CDR3 runs from the conserved cysteine through the conserved F or W. D genes are given only for firm matches. Clone size is given for some rows only: seen once, a few or many times, or a class if the clone is expanded.

few | - | TRBJ2-5 | TRBV4-3 | CASSQDQRSQETQYF | TGCGCCAGCAGCCAAGATCAACGTAGCCAAGAGACCCAGTACTTC
- | - | TRBJ1-4 | TRBV5-1 | CASSEDTYPNEKLFF | TGCGCCAGCAGCGAGGACACATACCCCAATGAAAAACTGTTTTTT
- | - | TRBJ2-2 | TRBV30 | CAWSRGRVAGELFF | TGTGCCTGGAGTAGAGGACGCGTGGCCGGGGAGCTGTTTTTT
many | - | TRBJ2-3 | TRBV11-2 | CATEIAMTDTQYF | TGTGCCACCGAGATCGCTATGACAGATACGCAGTATTTT
- | - | TRBJ1-3 | TRBV15 | CATSRGSGGDRNTIYF | TGTGCCACCAGCAGAGGATCGGGGGGGGACCGAAACACCATATATTTT
- | - | TRBJ2-2 | TRBV3-1 | CASSQAGRLAGELFF | TGTGCCAGCAGCCAAGCTGGGAGACTGGCCGGGGAGCTGTTTTTT
many | TRBD2 | TRBJ2-7 | TRBV20-1 | CSARGRGRRSYEQYF | TGCAGTGCTAGAGGCCGCGGGAGGAGGTCCTACGAGCAGTACTTC
- | - | TRBJ2-1 | TRBV14 | CASSQDVQTSYNEQFF | TGTGCCAGCAGCCAAGATGTACAGACATCCTACAATGAGCAGTTCTTC
many | TRBD1 | TRBJ1-6 | TRBV13 | CASSSRDRGAHSPLHF | TGTGCCAGCAGCTCCCGGGACAGGGGTGCTCATTCACCCCTCCACTTT
many | TRBD2 | TRBJ2-1 | TRBV6-1 | CASSQLAVSYNEQFF | TGTGCCAGCAGCCAACTAGCGGTTTCCTACAATGAGCAGTTCTTC
few | - | TRBJ1-2 | TRBV2 | CASRKDSCGYTF | TGTGCCAGCAGAAAGGATAGCTGTGGCTACACCTTC
many | TRBD1 | TRBJ1-2 | TRBV4-3 | CASSQDSRQGFDGYTF | TGCGCCAGCAGCCAAGATAGTCGACAGGGTTTCGATGGCTACACCTTC
many | - | TRBJ1-2 | TRBV27 | CASSPSPSGGYTF | TGTGCCAGCAGCCCAAGCCCCAGTGGTGGCTACACCTTC
- | - | TRBJ2-6 | TRBV28 | CASSFPTESGANVLTF | TGTGCCAGCAGTTTCCCGACCGAATCTGGGGCCAACGTCCTGACTTTC
- | TRBD2 | TRBJ2-7 | TRBV2 | CASSLLAGYEQYF | TGTGCCAGCAGTTTACTAGCGGGCTACGAGCAGTACTTC
- | - | TRBJ2-5 | TRBV7-9 | CASSLGPEGETQYF | TGCGCCAGCAGCTTGGGGCCGGAGGGGGAGACCCAGTACTTC
- | - | TRBJ1-6 | TRBV20-1 | CSARVGSGNSPLHF | TGCAGTGCTAGGGTAGGGTCCGGTAATTCACCCCTCCACTTT
many | - | TRBJ2-3 | TRBV7-9 | CASSSLGLTTDTQYF | TGTGCCAGCAGCTCCCTCGGACTCACAACAGATACGCAGTATTTT
once | - | TRBJ1-2 | TRBV6-2/TRBV6-3 | CASSYTTRDGYTF | TGTGCCAGCAGTTACACCACGAGAGATGGCTACACCTTC
- | - | TRBJ2-7 | TRBV7-2 | CASSLGDSESYEQYF | TGTGCCAGCAGCTTAGGGGATAGCGAGTCCTACGAGCAGTACTTC
few | - | TRBJ2-7 | TRBV3-1 | CASSQEKVLIYEQYF | TGTGCCAGCAGCCAAGAAAAGGTCTTGATTTACGAGCAGTACTTC
many | - | TRBJ2-7 | TRBV27 | CASSANNYEQYF | TGTGCCAGCAGTGCCAACAACTACGAGCAGTACTTC
few | - | TRBJ1-5 | TRBV24-1 | CATSDGQNLSNQPQHF | TGTGCCACCAGTGATGGACAGAACCTTAGCAATCAGCCCCAGCATTTT
- | - | TRBJ2-2 | TRBV9 | CASSVASTGELFF | TGTGCCAGCAGCGTAGCCTCCACCGGGGAGCTGTTTTTT
- | - | TRBJ1-1 | TRBV29-1 | CSVSRENTEAFF | TGCAGCGTTTCACGGGAAAACACTGAAGCTTTCTTT
many | TRBD2 | TRBJ2-7 | TRBV29-1 | CSVSTSGSVYEQYF | TGCAGCGTGTCGACTAGCGGGAGTGTCTACGAGCAGTACTTC
many | - | TRBJ1-5 | TRBV20-1 | CSARVQTGGQPQHF | TGCAGTGCTAGAGTACAGACCGGCGGTCAGCCCCAGCATTTT
few | - | TRBJ2-3 | TRBV19 | CASRSGDTQYF | TGTGCCAGTAGGAGCGGAGATACGCAGTATTTT
- | TRBD1 | TRBJ1-4 | TRBV15 | CATSRRGTDFYEKLFF | TGTGCCACCAGCCGTAGAGGGACAGATTTTTATGAAAAACTGTTTTTT
many | TRBD1 | TRBJ1-1 | TRBV5-1 | CASSLGSTGETEAFF | TGCGCCAGCAGCTTGGGTTCGACAGGGGAGACTGAAGCTTTCTTT
many | - | TRBJ2-5 | TRBV20-1 | CSAKAGQGVQETQYF | TGCAGTGCTAAGGCGGGGCAGGGTGTCCAAGAGACCCAGTACTTC
- | TRBD1 | TRBJ2-2 | TRBV7-3 | CASSWTGATGELFF | TGTGCCAGCAGCTGGACAGGGGCCACCGGGGAGCTGTTTTTT
many | TRBD1 | TRBJ1-4 | TRBV5-1 | CASSLGQGAVGEKLFF | TGCGCCAGCAGCTTGGGCCAGGGGGCCGTAGGTGAAAAACTGTTTTTT
few | - | TRBJ2-7 | TRBV6-2/TRBV6-3 | CASSLETSTYEQYF | TGTGCCAGCAGCCTAGAGACTAGTACCTACGAGCAGTACTTC
- | TRBD2 | TRBJ2-1 | TRBV5-1 | CASSWTSGSSSYNEQFF | TGCGCCAGCAGCTGGACTAGCGGGAGTAGCTCCTACAATGAGCAGTTCTTC
- | - | TRBJ1-2 | TRBV6-2/TRBV6-3 | CASSSSEDYGYTF | TGTGCCAGCAGTTCATCAGAAGACTATGGCTACACCTTC
many | - | TRBJ2-3 | TRBV2 | CASNWGSTDTQYF | TGTGCCAGCAATTGGGGCAGCACAGATACGCAGTATTTT
many | - | TRBJ2-7 | TRBV13 | CASSLGQGAHEQYF | TGTGCCAGCAGCTTAGGACAGGGCGCCCACGAGCAGTACTTC
- | TRBD2 | TRBJ2-1 | TRBV27 | CASSLGEGLGNEQFF | TGTGCCAGCAGTTTAGGGGAGGGCCTGGGGAATGAGCAGTTCTTC
- | - | TRBJ2-5 | TRBV6-2/TRBV6-3 | CASKWRETQYF | TGTGCCAGCAAATGGCGAGAGACCCAGTACTTC
many | - | TRBJ2-2 | TRBV24-1 | CATSDLRRVGELFF | TGTGCCACCAGTGATCTACGTCGGGTCGGGGAGCTGTTTTTT
few | TRBD1 | TRBJ1-1 | TRBV9 | CASSVEGQGSTEAFF | TGTGCCAGCAGCGTAGAGGGACAGGGGAGCACTGAAGCTTTCTTT
many | - | TRBJ2-7 | TRBV4-1 | CASSQENRAEQYF | TGCGCCAGCAGCCAAGAAAACAGGGCCGAGCAGTACTTC
many | TRBD2 | TRBJ2-4 | TRBV29-1 | CSVTFPSGRGVAKNIQYF | TGCAGCGTGACCTTTCCTAGCGGGAGAGGGGTAGCCAAAAACATTCAGTACTTC
- | - | TRBJ1-2 | TRBV5-1 | CASSLAPYVQGNYGYTF | TGCGCCAGCAGCTTGGCCCCCTACGTGCAGGGCAACTATGGCTACACCTTC
many | - | TRBJ2-7 | TRBV6-1 | CASGKTDYYEQYF | TGTGCCAGCGGAAAGACAGACTACTACGAGCAGTACTTC
many | TRBD2 | TRBJ2-2 | TRBV6-1 | CASSSGRLNTGELFF | TGTGCCAGCAGTAGCGGGAGGTTGAACACCGGGGAGCTGTTTTTT
many | TRBD1 | TRBJ2-1 | TRBV28 | CASSLGDRYNEQFF | TGTGCCAGCAGTTTAGGGGACAGGTACAATGAGCAGTTCTTC
many | TRBD2 | TRBJ2-7 | TRBV7-9 | CASSWVEGGSYEQYF | TGTGCCAGCAGCTGGGTAGAGGGAGGGTCCTACGAGCAGTACTTC
few | - | TRBJ2-1 | TRBV27 | CASSLRTEDEQFF | TGTGCCAGCAGTTTGAGGACCGAGGATGAGCAGTTCTTC
many | - | TRBJ2-5 | TRBV7-6 | CASSLAQQETQYF | TGTGCCAGCAGCTTAGCCCAACAAGAGACCCAGTACTTC
many | TRBD2 | TRBJ2-3 | TRBV12-3/TRBV12-4 | CASSFGTSMDTQYF | TGTGCCAGCAGTTTCGGGACTAGCATGGATACGCAGTATTTT
- | TRBD1 | TRBJ2-1 | TRBV3-1 | CASSQETGTGGHNEQFF | TGTGCCAGCAGCCAAGAAACCGGGACAGGGGGTCACAATGAGCAGTTCTTC
many | - | TRBJ2-7 | TRBV13 | CASSSSPRQLYEQYF | TGTGCCAGCAGCTCCTCCCCGCGACAACTCTACGAGCAGTACTTC
- | - | TRBJ1-6 | TRBV6-2/TRBV6-3 | CASQAGPRRSPLHF | TGTGCCAGCCAGGCGGGACCCCGGAGGTCACCCCTCCACTTT
few | - | TRBJ2-3 | TRBV4-3 | CASSQVYLRTSTDTQYF | TGCGCCAGCAGCCAGGTTTATCTACGGACTAGCACAGATACGCAGTATTTT
- | - | TRBJ1-6 | TRBV7-8 | CASSLEAGNVLHF | TGTGCCAGCAGCTTAGAAGCAGGGAATGTCCTCCACTTT
- | - | TRBJ2-1 | TRBV9 | CASSAGLAKQFF | TGTGCCAGCAGCGCGGGCTTAGCGAAGCAGTTCTTC